Sequencing of this T cell receptor beta chain was carried out in a study of CD8+ T cells in alopecia areata. Study-wide background: Treatment of the treated patients consisted of oral tofacitinib, 5 to 10 mg twice daily.

After isolation, RNA underwent reverse transcription to generate cDNA as the sequencing template. Sequencing used immunoSEQ multiplex PCR; TCRdb keeps in-frame clones, though not all of them. The sample has 150,000 to 200,000 clones, under 80% seen once. The germline gives CDR1 SGHRS, CDR2 YFSETQ. The CDR3 consists of 14 residues. After removal of 2 bases from V and 6 bases from J, the junction contained 6 bases not matched to a gene. Treatment defined: oral pan-JAK inhibitor, 5-10 mg twice daily. The TCR was taken from a human donor with alopecia areata. The sequencing here drew on CD4+ T cells sorted from blood, taken at roughly week 49, from a patient treated with tofacitinib. The chain has TRBV5-1 and TRBJ2-7, with 9 bases fitting TRBD2. This CDR3 reads CASSFAGGPSEQYF. The CDR3 bases are TGCGCCAGCAGCTTTGCGGGGGGGCCGTCCGAGCAGTACTTC. Together with reference TRBV5-1 and TRBJ2-7, the CDR3 gives the full variable domain: KAGVTQTPRYLIKTRGQQVTLSCSPISGHRSVSWYQQTPGQGLQFLFEYFSETQRNKGNFPGRFSGRQFSNSRSEMNVSTLELGDSALYLCASSFAGGPSEQYFGPGTRLTVT.